The rows below give T cell receptor beta chains drawn from one sample of a study of T cell responses to AZD1222 COVID-19 vaccine. TCRdb's copy holds only in-frame clones and misses some; the assay was immunoSEQ multiplex PCR. Counted here are 7,500 to 9,000 clones, 85% to 90% occurring once; the ten biggest clones make up approximately 7.2%. Sample: peripheral blood, taken 28 days after the second AZD1222 dose. Receptors originate from an adult who received the AZD1222 COVID-19 vaccine. Each CDR3 is given with its conserved first and last residue. Each record gives: clone size, J gene, V gene, D gene, CDR3 protein, CDR3 DNA. D genes are given only for firm matches. A clone size is listed for some rows: how often the clone was seen (once, few, many), or a class if it is expanded.

>NA|TRBJ1-5|TRBV7-8|NA
CASSPWTVGDQPQHF
TGTGCCAGCAGCCCCTGGACCGTAGGAGATCAGCCCCAGCATTTT
>NA|TRBJ2-1|TRBV24-1|TRBD2
CATSVREVSNEQFF
TGTGCCACCAGTGTGCGGGAGGTGTCAAATGAGCAGTTCTTC
>once|TRBJ2-2|TRBV19|TRBD1
CASSIPGQGIHTGELFF
TGTGCCAGTAGCATTCCGGGACAGGGGATCCACACCGGGGAGCTGTTTTTT
>NA|TRBJ1-2|TRBV5-1|TRBD1
CASSSGQGNYGYTF
TGCGCCAGCAGCTCGGGACAGGGGAACTATGGCTACACCTTC
>NA|TRBJ1-2|TRBV5-6|NA
CASSLRTGRDYGYTF
TGTGCCAGCAGCTTGCGAACAGGACGGGACTATGGCTACACCTTC
>NA|TRBJ1-1|TRBV7-9|NA
CASSLAGETEAFF
TGTGCCAGCAGCTTGGCAGGGGAAACTGAAGCTTTCTTT
>NA|TRBJ1-2|TRBV25-1|NA
CASSESFGGDYGYTF
TGTGCCAGCAGTGAATCGTTCGGGGGTGACTATGGCTACACCTTC
>NA|TRBJ1-4|TRBV7-9|NA
CASSSTRGGDEKLFF
TGTGCCAGCAGCTCAACAAGAGGGGGGGATGAAAAACTGTTTTTT
>NA|TRBJ2-1|TRBV9|NA
CASTSGDFPYNEQFF
TGTGCCAGCACCTCAGGGGATTTCCCTTACAATGAGCAGTTCTTC
>NA|TRBJ1-2|TRBV20-1|TRBD1
CSASTDRGGGGYTF
TGCAGTGCTAGTACGGACAGGGGCGGTGGTGGCTACACCTTC
>NA|TRBJ1-4|TRBV28|NA
CASSPGFLNEKLFF
TGTGCCAGCAGTCCTGGGTTTCTAAATGAAAAACTGTTTTTT
>NA|TRBJ1-1|TRBV2|NA
CASSEHRVPNTEAFF
TGTGCCAGCAGTGAACATAGGGTCCCGAACACTGAAGCTTTCTTT
>NA|TRBJ2-3|TRBV3-1/TRBV3-2|NA
CASSQRQGGDTQYF
TGTGCCAGCAGCCAAAGGCAGGGGGGGGATACGCAGTATTTT
>NA|TRBJ1-2|TRBV5-4|NA
CASSPDIGRGYTF
TGTGCCAGCAGCCCGGACATCGGGCGAGGCTACACCTTC
>once|TRBJ2-1|TRBV28|NA
CASSLHTGTKGNEQFF
TGTGCCAGCAGTTTACATACTGGGACGAAGGGAAATGAGCAGTTCTTC
>NA|TRBJ2-7|TRBV18|TRBD2
CASSQGLAGVVQYEQYF
TGTGCCAGCTCACAGGGACTAGCGGGAGTAGTGCAGTACGAGCAGTACTTC
>NA|TRBJ2-1|TRBV9|NA
CASSVGVDSSYNEQFF
TGTGCCAGCAGCGTAGGGGTAGATAGCTCCTACAATGAGCAGTTCTTC
>NA|TRBJ2-1|TRBV7-3|TRBD2
CASSFAGGWNEQFF
TGTGCCAGCAGCTTCGCGGGAGGGTGGAATGAGCAGTTCTTC
>NA|TRBJ2-1|TRBV4-1|NA
CASSQAYTASYNEQFF
TGCGCCAGCAGCCAAGCTTACACAGCCTCCTACAATGAGCAGTTCTTC
>NA|TRBJ1-2|TRBV5-1|TRBD1
CASNPGGLGGYTF
TGCGCCAGCAACCCAGGGGGGTTGGGTGGCTACACCTTC
>NA|TRBJ1-1|TRBV11-1|NA
CASTLAPWNTEAFF
TGTGCCAGCACCCTTGCCCCTTGGAACACTGAAGCTTTCTTT
>NA|TRBJ2-1|TRBV9|NA
CASSSQGNSYNEQFF
TGTGCCAGCAGTTCCCAGGGTAACTCCTACAATGAGCAGTTCTTC
>NA|TRBJ1-1|TRBV11-1|NA
CASRHDDTEAFF
TGTGCCAGCAGGCATGACGACACTGAAGCTTTCTTT
>NA|TRBJ1-2|TRBV5-4|NA
CASSLGGRALGNYGYTF
TGTGCCAGCAGCTTGGGGGGACGGGCACTAGGCAACTATGGCTACACCTTC
>NA|TRBJ2-3|TRBV9|TRBD2
CASSVGGSADTQYF
TGTGCCAGCAGCGTCGGGGGGTCCGCAGATACGCAGTATTTT
>NA|TRBJ1-1|TRBV30|NA
CAWSVREYTEAFF
TGTGCCTGGAGTGTACGGGAATACACTGAAGCTTTCTTT
>NA|TRBJ2-1|TRBV7-9|TRBD1
CASSELWDRRFF
TGTGCCAGCAGCGAGCTCTGGGACAGGCGGTTCTTC
>NA|TRBJ1-3|TRBV4-1|NA
CASSPQRQGNTIYF
TGCGCCAGCAGCCCCCAGCGGCAGGGGAACACCATATATTTT
>NA|TRBJ1-2|TRBV6-5|NA
CASSYSSQGRGYTF
TGTGCCAGCAGTTACTCTTCGCAGGGACGGGGCTACACCTTC
>NA|TRBJ2-1|TRBV7-6|TRBD1
CASSYGTGGEQFF
TGTGCCAGCAGCTACGGGACAGGGGGTGAGCAGTTCTTC
>NA|TRBJ1-6|TRBV28|NA
CASSFNARGSYSPLHF
TGTGCCAGCAGTTTTAATGCGAGGGGATCCTATTCACCCCTCCACTTT
>few|TRBJ1-1|TRBV5-1|NA
CASSLDRLNTEAFF
TGCGCCAGCAGCTTGGACAGACTTAACACTGAAGCTTTCTTT
>NA|TRBJ2-5|TRBV2|TRBD1
CASSLDRQQETQYF
TGTGCCAGCAGTCTGGACAGGCAACAAGAGACCCAGTACTTC
>NA|TRBJ2-1|TRBV7-8|TRBD2
CASRGGSGGVNEQFF
TGTGCCAGCCGCGGAGGGAGCGGGGGGGTCAATGAGCAGTTCTTC
>NA|TRBJ1-2|TRBV9|NA
CASSWQADNNYGYTF
TGTGCCAGCAGCTGGCAGGCGGACAATAACTATGGCTACACCTTC
>NA|TRBJ2-5|TRBV5-4|NA
CASSLGSFSYQETQYF
TGTGCCAGCAGCCTTGGATCGTTTTCGTACCAAGAGACCCAGTACTTC
>NA|TRBJ1-1|TRBV29-1|TRBD1
CSVNRGYTEAFF
TGCAGCGTCAACAGGGGCTACACTGAAGCTTTCTTT
>NA|TRBJ1-1|TRBV4-3|NA
CASSQDRWGTEAFF
TGCGCCAGCAGCCAAGATCGATGGGGCACTGAAGCTTTCTTT
>NA|TRBJ2-1|TRBV3-1/TRBV3-2|NA
CASSRWGADEQFF
TGTGCCAGCAGCCGATGGGGGGCGGATGAGCAGTTCTTC
>NA|TRBJ1-6|TRBV6-2/TRBV6-3|NA
CASSSAAGVRSPLHF
TGTGCCAGCAGTTCCGCGGCAGGGGTTAGGTCACCCCTCCACTTT
>NA|TRBJ2-2|TRBV27|TRBD2
CASSGSGVGGELFF
TGTGCCAGCAGTGGTAGCGGGGTGGGCGGGGAGCTGTTTTTT
>NA|TRBJ2-7|TRBV7-9|TRBD1
CASRGTGPYEQYF
TGTGCCAGCAGGGGGACAGGACCCTACGAGCAGTACTTC
>NA|TRBJ2-2|TRBV7-3|NA
CASSLGRDGTGELFF
TGTGCCAGCAGCTTAGGCAGGGACGGGACCGGGGAGCTGTTTTTT
>once|TRBJ2-7|TRBV4-3|NA
CASSQSQGGLYEQYF
TGCGCCAGCAGCCAAAGTCAGGGGGGCCTCTACGAGCAGTACTTC
>NA|TRBJ1-1|TRBV15|NA
CATSRDQPGLGTEAFF
TGTGCCACCAGCAGAGATCAGCCAGGGCTGGGCACTGAAGCTTTCTTT